This record looks at one T cell receptor beta chain sequence and its context. Deletions cut 4 bases from V and 4 bases from J, with 22 bases between. The CDR3 totals 18 residues. The germline CDR1 and CDR2 sequences are LNHDA and SQIVND (reference sequence). This entry is derived from a study of blood T cell repertoires in COVID-19. Overall study: The United States, Italy and Spain provided the acute and convalescent COVID-19 samples. The analysed material was cDNA or gDNA that came from T cells, B-cell-depleted T cells, or PBMCs.

Source study methods: Reference gene primer amplification gave estimated nucleated cell counts. Some clones are missing from TCRdb's copy, which holds only in-frame ones; the method was immunoSEQ multiplex PCR. The DNA was the basis for D and trimming; V, J and clone size are from that table. The sample consists of 65,000 to 80,000 clones, 88% of them appearing once. This TCR came from a man in his fifties or sixties with active COVID-19. Sequencing used peripheral blood. This chain connects TRBV19 to TRBJ2-2, with D possibly TRBD2 on 7 matching bases. The chain's CDR3 is CASSKAGGPLAGTGELFF. CDR3 sequence (DNA): TGTGCCAGTAGTAAAGCCGGGGGGCCTCTAGCAGGCACCGGGGAGCTGTTTTTT.